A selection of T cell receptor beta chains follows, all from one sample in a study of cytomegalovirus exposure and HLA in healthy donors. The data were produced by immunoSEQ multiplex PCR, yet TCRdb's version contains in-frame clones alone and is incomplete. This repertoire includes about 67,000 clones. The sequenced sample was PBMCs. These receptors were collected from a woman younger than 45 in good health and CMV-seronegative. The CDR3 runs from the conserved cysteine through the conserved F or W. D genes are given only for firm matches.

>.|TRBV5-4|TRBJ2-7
CARRAAYEQYF
TGTGCCAGGAGAGCGGCCTACGAGCAGTACTTC
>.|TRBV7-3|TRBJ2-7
CASSLGQYPSYEQYF
TGTGCCAGCAGCTTAGGGCAGTACCCCTCCTACGAGCAGTACTTC
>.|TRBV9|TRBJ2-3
CASSTGLGGGANTDTQYF
TGTGCCAGCAGCACCGGACTAGGGGGAGGGGCGAACACAGATACGCAGTATTTT
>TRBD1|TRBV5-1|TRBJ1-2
CASSLEPLAGGNGYTF
TGCGCCAGCAGCCTGGAACCCCTCGCAGGGGGCAATGGCTACACCTTC
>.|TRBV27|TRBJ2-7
CASSLWRSLLYEQYF
TGTGCCAGCAGTTTGTGGAGATCCCTTCTCTACGAGCAGTACTTC
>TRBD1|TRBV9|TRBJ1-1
CASSAGDREDTEAFF
TGTGCCAGCAGCGCCGGAGACAGGGAGGACACTGAAGCTTTCTTT
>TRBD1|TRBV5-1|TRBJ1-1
CASSLTGGGFGGEAFF
TGCGCCAGCAGCTTGACAGGGGGTGGATTTGGAGGTGAAGCTTTCTTT
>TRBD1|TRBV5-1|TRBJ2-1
CASSETGQPNNEQFF
TGCGCCAGCAGCGAGACGGGACAGCCCAACAATGAGCAGTTCTTC
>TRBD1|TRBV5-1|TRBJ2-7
CASSVTGSPLSYEQYF
TGCGCCAGCAGCGTGACAGGGTCCCCACTCTCCTACGAGCAGTACTTC
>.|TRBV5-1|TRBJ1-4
CASSLAGLVNEKLFF
TGCGCCAGCAGCTTGGCGGGGTTAGTCAATGAAAAACTGTTTTTT
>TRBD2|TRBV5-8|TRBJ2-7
CASSSRGGSDEQYF
TGTGCCAGCAGCTCACGGGGCGGGAGCGACGAGCAGTACTTC
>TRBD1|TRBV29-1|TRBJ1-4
CSAASQGATTNEKLFF
TGCAGCGCCGCCTCTCAGGGGGCGACGACTAATGAAAAACTGTTTTTT
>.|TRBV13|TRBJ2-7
CASSSVGHLPSYEQYF
TGTGCCAGCAGCTCCGTGGGACACCTTCCCTCCTACGAGCAGTACTTC
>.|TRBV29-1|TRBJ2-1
CSVEGGGNEQFF
TGCAGCGTTGAAGGGGGAGGAAATGAGCAGTTCTTC
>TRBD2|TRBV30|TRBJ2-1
CAWSVLRGVYNEQFF
TGTGCCTGGAGTGTTTTGCGGGGGGTTTACAATGAGCAGTTCTTC
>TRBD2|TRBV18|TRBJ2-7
CASSPLAGGPSYEQYF
TGTGCCAGCTCACCGCTAGCGGGAGGTCCCTCCTACGAGCAGTACTTC
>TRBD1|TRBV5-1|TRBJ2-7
CASSLGQGLGEQYF
TGCGCCAGCAGCTTGGGACAGGGGTTAGGGGAGCAGTACTTC
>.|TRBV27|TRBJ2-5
CASLGAEETQYF
TGTGCCAGTTTGGGGGCAGAAGAGACCCAGTACTTC
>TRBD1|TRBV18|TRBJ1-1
CASSGQGANTEAFF
TGTGCCAGCTCCGGACAGGGGGCGAACACTGAAGCTTTCTTT
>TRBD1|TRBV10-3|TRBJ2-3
CAIRGTGSTDTQYF
TGTGCCATCAGGGGGACAGGGAGCACAGATACGCAGTATTTT
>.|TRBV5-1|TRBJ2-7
CASSPGQGLVEQYF
TGCGCCAGCAGCCCTGGCCAGGGGTTGGTTGAGCAGTACTTC
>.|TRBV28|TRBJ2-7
CASSLSLGTSSEQYF
TGTGCCAGCAGTTTATCTTTGGGTACTAGCTCCGAGCAGTACTTC
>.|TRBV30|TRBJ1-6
CAWSVRSHLHF
TGTGCCTGGAGTGTACGATCACACCTCCACTTT
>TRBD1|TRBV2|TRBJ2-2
CASETGITGELFF
TGTGCCAGCGAGACAGGGATAACCGGGGAGCTGTTTTTT
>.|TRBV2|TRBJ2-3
CASSEASRYTDTQYF
TGTGCCAGCAGTGAAGCGAGCAGGTACACAGATACGCAGTATTTT
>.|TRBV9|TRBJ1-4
CASSGGHSTNEKLFF
TGTGCCAGCAGCGGCGGACACTCAACTAATGAAAAACTGTTTTTT
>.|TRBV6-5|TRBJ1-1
CASSLRGGGTEAFF
TGTGCCAGCAGTCTCCGAGGCGGGGGCACTGAAGCTTTCTTT